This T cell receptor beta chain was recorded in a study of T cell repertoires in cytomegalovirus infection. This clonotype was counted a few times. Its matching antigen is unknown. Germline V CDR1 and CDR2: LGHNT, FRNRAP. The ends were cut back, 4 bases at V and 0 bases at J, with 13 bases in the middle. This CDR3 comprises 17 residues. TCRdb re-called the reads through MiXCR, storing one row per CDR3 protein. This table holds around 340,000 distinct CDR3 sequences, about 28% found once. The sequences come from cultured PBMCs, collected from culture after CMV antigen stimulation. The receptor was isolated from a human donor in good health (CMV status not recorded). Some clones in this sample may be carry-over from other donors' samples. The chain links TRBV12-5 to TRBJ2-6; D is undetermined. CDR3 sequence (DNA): TGTGCTAGTGGTTCCCATCCCATCTACTCTGGGGCCAACGTCCTGACTTTC. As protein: CASGSHPIYSGANVLTF.